This section outlines one TCR beta chain sequence together with its context. The data derive from a study of blood T cell repertoires in COVID-19. Sequencing was performed with immunoSEQ multiplex PCR; in TCRdb, only in-frame clones are kept and a portion is missing. The data show a few hundred thousand clones, more than 85% seen once. V dropped 4 bases and J dropped 4 bases, with 11 bases sitting between them. CDR3 length: 13 residues. Per germline, CDR1 SGHRS and CDR2 YFSETQ. This chain joins TRBV5-1 and TRBJ1-1; D not resolved. Specimen: PBMCs or T cells enriched from blood (not recorded which). The source is a woman younger than 45 who had recovered from COVID-19. Written as DNA, the CDR3 is TGCGCCAGCAGCGAGTTTGCAGGCACTGAAGCTTTCTTT. Translation gives CASSEFAGTEAFF. Together with reference TRBV5-1 and TRBJ1-1, the CDR3 gives the full variable domain: KAGVTQTPRYLIKTRGQQVTLSCSPISGHRSVSWYQQTPGQGLQFLFEYFSETQRNKGNFPGRFSGRQFSNSRSEMNVSTLELGDSALYLCASSEFAGTEAFFGQGTRLTVV.